This T cell receptor (beta chain) is from a study of T cell changes during pregnancy in multiple sclerosis. Profiling relied on immunoSEQ multiplex PCR, and the TCRdb table lists in-frame clones only, not all of them. The profile covers tens of thousands of clones, with roughly 91% appearing a single time and about 6.3% taken by the ten largest. The V gene lost 3 bases and the J gene lost 0 bases, with 10 bases spanning the gap. Germline CDR1 and CDR2: SGDLS and YYNGEE. The CDR3 length is 15 residues. The chain carries TRBV9 and TRBJ2-1; D possibly corresponds to TRBD2 (5 bases). This sequence originates from a female donor in good health, enrolled as a control in a pregnancy study. The sample consisted of CD8+ T cells from peripheral blood mononuclear cells, taken after pregnancy. The CDR3 protein is CASSARGSSYNEQFF. CDR3 nucleotide sequence: TGTGCCAGCAGCGCCCGGGGAAGCTCCTACAATGAGCAGTTCTTC.